What follows is one TCR beta chain and its context. This specimen belongs to a study of blood T cell repertoires in COVID-19. The wider study: The United States, Italy and Spain supplied acute and convalescent COVID-19 samples. The cDNA or gDNA used as material had been derived from T cells, B-cell-depleted T cells, or PBMCs.

Methods used by the authors: The authors estimated nucleated cell counts from reference gene primer amplification. Produced via immunoSEQ multiplex PCR; TCRdb's table is partial and in-frame only. V and J calls and clone size are as listed in that table; D and trimming were resolved from the DNA. The sample holds more than 90,000 clones, about 86% seen once. Sequenced sample: peripheral blood. The clonotype comes from a man between 65 and 79 years old who had recovered from COVID-19.

The DNA for the CDR3 is TGTGCCAGCAGCCATACAGAAGTGGCGGGGAATGAGCAGTTCTTC. Amino acid sequence: CASSHTEVAGNEQFF. The chain joins TRBV7-9 to TRBJ2-1, with a weak D call TRBD2 (6 bases). Per germline, CDR1 SEHNR and CDR2 FQNEAQ (reference sequence). The CDR3 spans 15 residues. V lost 5 bases to trimming and J lost 7 bases, with 18 bases between them.